A single sample is the source of the 28 T cell receptor beta chains below, sequenced in a study of cytomegalovirus exposure and HLA in healthy donors. 13 Jbeta primers and 60 Vbeta primers were used for the PCR. Libraries were prepared by immunoSEQ multiplex PCR; TCRdb keeps only in-frame clonotypes and omits some of them. The data hold 95,000 or so clones, with around three quarters observed a single time. Sequenced material: PBMCs. The receptor set was obtained from a woman in her forties or fifties in good health and CMV-seropositive.

The CDR3 sequence is CASRGGQGSYEQYF. The CDR3 DNA reads TGTGCCAGCAGAGGGGGACAGGGTTCCTACGAGCAGTACTTC. The chain has TRBV27 and TRBJ2-7; 9 bases are shared with TRBD1. Germline-derived CDR1 and CDR2 are MNHEY and SMNVEV (reference sequence). The CDR3 loop spans 14 amino acids. V trimming: 6 bases; J trimming: 1 base; junction bases outside the gene matches: 4.

In its sample, this clone was seen a few times. The gene calls are TRBV28 and TRBJ2-7, with D possibly matching TRBD2 (7 bases). The V end was cut by 6 bases, the J end by 6 bases, with 15 bases between. Per the germline V gene, CDR1 is MDHEN and CDR2 is SYDVKM. The CDR3 totals 13 residues. This CDR3 reads CASRRGAPPEQYF. DNA for the CDR3: TGTGCCAGCAGACGGGGGGCCCCTCCCGAGCAGTACTTC.

The chain carries TRBV5-4 and TRBJ2-3, with 7 bases matching TRBD2. The CDR3 spans 14 residues. In germline, CDR1 is SGHNT, CDR2 YYREEE (reference sequence). Unmatched junction bases numbered 3, after V lost 0 bases and J lost 5 bases. The CDR3 DNA is TGTGCCAGCAGCTTGGCCGGGGGGAGAGATACGCAGTATTTT. This codes for CASSLAGGRDTQYF.

This clone was counted between two and nine times. The chain employs TRBV5-1 and TRBJ2-5, with 14 bases aligning to TRBD2. The CDR3 totals 15 residues. Germline loops: CDR1 SGHRS, CDR2 YFSETQ. Trimming at V came to 3 bases and at J to 5 bases, leaving 3 bases not matched to a gene. CDR3 region: CASSSRLAGGETQYF. In DNA, the CDR3 is TGCGCCAGCAGCTCAAGACTAGCGGGAGGGGAGACCCAGTACTTC. Combining the CDR3 with reference TRBV5-1 and TRBJ2-5 gives the whole variable domain KAGVTQTPRYLIKTRGQQVTLSCSPISGHRSVSWYQQTPGQGLQFLFEYFSETQRNKGNFPGRFSGRQFSNSRSEMNVSTLELGDSALYLCASSSRLAGGETQYFGPGTRLLVL.

The chain couples TRBV29-1 to TRBJ2-5; possibly TRBD2 for D (7 bases). V was clipped by 7 bases and J by 5 bases, with 20 bases between them. Germline values: CDR1 SQVTM, CDR2 ANQGSEA. The CDR3 spans 14 residues. This CDR3 is CSAEGGEMGETQYF. In DNA form, the CDR3 reads TGCAGCGCAGAGGGGGGGGAGATGGGGGAGACCCAGTACTTC.

The V and J genes are TRBV9 and TRBJ2-7, with TRBD1 matching over 7 bases. The germline CDR1 and CDR2 sequences are SGDLS and YYNGEE. Trimming cost V 4 bases and J 4 bases; bases outside gene matches: 8. There are 14 residues in the CDR3. CDR3 protein: CASSPQGVSYEQYF. In nucleotides, the CDR3 is TGTGCCAGCAGCCCGCAGGGGGTTTCGTACGAGCAGTACTTC.

The rearrangement uses TRBV5-1 and TRBJ2-5; 8 positions agree with TRBD1. Germline CDR1 SGHRS, CDR2 YFSETQ. V was pared by 0 bases and J by 5 bases, with 3 bases of the junction left unmatched. This CDR3 region has 14 residues. CDR3 nucleotides: TGCGCCAGCAGCTTGGAAAACAGGGGGGAGACCCAGTACTTC. Its protein product is CASSLENRGETQYF.

This chain links TRBV7-3 with TRBJ2-2; TRBD2 agrees at 7 bases. Unmatched junction bases numbered 6, after V lost 0 bases and J lost 5 bases. CDR3 length: 16 residues. Germline V CDR1 and CDR2: SGHTA, FQGTGA. This CDR3 reads CASSLTSGLSTGELFF. The CDR3 DNA follows: TGTGCCAGCAGCTTAACTAGCGGGTTGTCAACCGGGGAGCTGTTTTTT.

This clone was observed a few times. V gene TRBV5-1 combines with J gene TRBJ2-5; TRBD1 aligns across 8 bases. Germline V gene sequence: CDR1 SGHRS, CDR2 YFSETQ. V lost 2 bases, J lost 5 bases, and 8 bases stayed unmatched. This CDR3 is built from 15 residues. For the CDR3, the DNA is TGCGCCAGCAGCTTTACCCCAACAGGGGGGGAGACCCAGTACTTC. It encodes CASSFTPTGGETQYF.

The chain joins TRBV10-1 to TRBJ2-2, with a possible D match to TRBD2 (6 bases). Germline CDR1 reads WNHNN; CDR2 reads SYGVQD (reference sequence). Trimming pared 2 bases from V and 4 bases from J, leaving 17 bases between. This CDR3 comprises 17 residues. The CDR3 nucleotides are TGCGCCAGCAGTGAGGCCGGGAGTAACGAGGGCACCGGGGAGCTGTTTTTT. Amino acid sequence: CASSEAGSNEGTGELFF.

The chain uses TRBV5-1 and TRBJ2-7, with D possibly being TRBD2 (6 bases). CDR1 is SGHRS and CDR2 is YFSETQ in the germline V gene. The CDR3 consists of 13 residues. The germline V and J ends were trimmed by 4 bases and 2 bases, with 10 bases remaining between them. CDR3 coding DNA: TGCGCCAGCAGCGGGACTTCCGCCTACGAGCAGTACTTC. Its protein is CASSGTSAYEQYF.

The gene calls are TRBV19 and TRBJ1-5; maybe TRBD1 (5 bases). V lost 8 bases and J 0 bases, leaving 11 bases between the germline ends. In germline, CDR1 is LNHDA, CDR2 SQIVND (reference sequence). The CDR3 spans 14 residues. CDR3 sequence (DNA): TGTGCCAGTGCGACAGATTATAGCAATCAGCCCCAGCATTTT. It is translated as CASATDYSNQPQHF.

This clone came up a few times. V gene TRBV28 combines with J gene TRBJ2-1, with TRBD2 identical over 7 bases. V gave up 6 bases and J gave up 0 bases; unmatched junction bases: 11. CDR1 is MDHEN, CDR2 SYDVKM, per germline. This CDR3 spans 17 amino acids. CDR3 protein: CASRVAGGVSSYNEQFF. The CDR3 nucleotides read TGTGCCAGCAGGGTAGCGGGTGGGGTCAGCTCCTACAATGAGCAGTTCTTC.

This rearrangement joins TRBV9 to TRBJ2-1, with 12 bases aligning to TRBD2. The CDR3 length is 15 residues. V shed 3 bases, J shed 6 bases, and the junction held 4 bases outside the gene matches. Germline CDR1 is SGDLS and CDR2 is YYNGEE. CDR3 coding DNA: TGTGCCAGCAGCGCTAGCGGGAGGGCCCCCAATGAGCAGTTCTTC. This sequence encodes CASSASGRAPNEQFF.

The chain uses TRBV28 and TRBJ1-5, with 8 bases fitting TRBD1. Losses at the gene ends were 5 bases for V and 4 bases for J; bases not matched to a gene: 10. CDR1 and CDR2 from the germline V gene are MDHEN and SYDVKM. CDR3 length: 16 residues. Here the CDR3 reads CASSPTQGAQNQPQHF. The CDR3 DNA is TGTGCCAGCAGTCCGACCCAGGGGGCGCAAAATCAGCCCCAGCATTTT.

The rearrangement uses TRBV7-2 and TRBJ2-7, with 7 bases that match TRBD1. Germline-derived CDR1 and CDR2 are SGHTA and FQGNSA. The CDR3 consists of 15 residues. The junction had 4 bases not matched to a gene; V was cut back by 0 bases and J by 2 bases. DNA of the CDR3: TGTGCCAGCAGCTTAGCGGGGACAGCCGCCTACGAGCAGTACTTC. Its protein product is CASSLAGTAAYEQYF. Full variable domain (remainder filled in from reference TRBV7-2 and TRBJ2-7): GAGVSQSPSNKVTEKGKDVELRCDPISGHTALYWYRQSLGQGLEFLIYFQGNSAPDKSGLPSDRFSAERTGGSVSTLTIQRTQQEDSAVYLCASSLAGTAAYEQYFGPGTRLTVT.

This clone was recorded only once. This chain uses TRBV28 with TRBJ1-2; D is unclear. CDR3 size: 16 residues. Germline CDR1 MDHEN, CDR2 SYDVKM. V was cut by 6 bases and J by 2 bases, with 19 bases left in between. CDR3 DNA sequence: TGTGCCAGCAGGCTTGCAACCGGGAGCTCCAACTATGGCTACACCTTC. Its translation is CASRLATGSSNYGYTF.

This rearrangement joins TRBV19 to TRBJ2-7; 10 nucleotides agree with TRBD1. Trimming removed 6 bases from V and 3 bases from J; junction bases left unmatched: 8. This CDR3 has 15 amino acids. CDR1 is LNHDA and CDR2 is SQIVND in the germline V gene (reference sequence). CDR3 sequence reads: CASSDLTGGNYEQYF. The CDR3, as DNA: TGTGCCAGTAGCGACTTGACAGGGGGCAACTACGAGCAGTACTTC.

The V and J genes are TRBV5-1 and TRBJ1-3, with no clear D. V shed 0 bases and J shed 4 bases, with 11 bases lying between them. Germline CDR1 is SGHRS and CDR2 is YFSETQ. CDR3 length equals 15 residues. The chain's CDR3 is CASSLESSNGNTIYF. The CDR3 DNA sequence: TGCGCCAGCAGCTTGGAGAGCTCTAACGGAAACACCATATATTTT.

V gene TRBV7-2 combines with J gene TRBJ2-7; D not certain. The CDR3 consists of 15 residues. Per germline, CDR1 SGHTA and CDR2 FQGNSA. V was cut by 1 base and J by 5 bases, with 15 bases left in between. The CDR3, as DNA: TGTGCCAGCAGCTTAGGCGGTAGGTCCACGGACGAGCAGTACTTC. Translated: CASSLGGRSTDEQYF.

The gene calls are TRBV5-4 and TRBJ2-3; 7 bases are a match to TRBD1. Looked up from germline, CDR1 is SGHNT and CDR2 is YYREEE (reference sequence). The CDR3 contains 14 residues. V lost 3 bases and J lost 4; bases outside the gene matches: 5. In DNA form, the CDR3 reads TGTGCCAGCAGCTGGGAGACAGGGTCAGATACGCAGTATTTT. Protein sequence: CASSWETGSDTQYF.

This chain joins TRBV19 and TRBJ2-2; TRBD1 agrees at 7 bases. With V trimmed by 0 bases and J by 5 bases, 3 bases remained unmatched. The CDR3 runs 15 residues. From germline, CDR1 is LNHDA and CDR2 SQIVND (reference sequence). Here the CDR3 reads CASSIEARGTGELFF. The CDR3 DNA reads as TGTGCCAGTAGTATAGAGGCCAGGGGGACCGGGGAGCTGTTTTTT.

The V gene is TRBV28, the J gene TRBJ1-6, with D possibly being TRBD1 (6 bases). Germline loops: CDR1 MDHEN, CDR2 SYDVKM. The CDR3 consists of 14 residues. V was trimmed by 6 bases and J by 5 bases, leaving 11 bases between them. This CDR3 reads CASRQGSHNSPLHF. CDR3 nucleotides: TGTGCCAGCAGACAGGGATCTCATAATTCACCCCTCCACTTT.

The chain uses TRBV7-3 and TRBJ2-1; 14 positions agree with TRBD2. J lost 9 bases, V lost 5 bases, and 18 bases had no gene match. The germline V gene has CDR1 SGHTA and CDR2 FQGTGA. The CDR3 has 19 amino acids. CDR3 sequence reads: CASSATGTSGSTISGEQFF. The DNA of the CDR3 is TGTGCCAGCAGCGCAACCGGGACTAGCGGGAGTACCATTTCGGGTGAGCAGTTCTTC.

V usage is TRBV14 and J usage is TRBJ2-7; D possibly corresponds to TRBD2 (5 bases). V was clipped by 0 bases and J by 3 bases, with 9 bases between them. The CDR3 covers 14 residues. The germline gives CDR1 SGHDN, CDR2 FVKESK. CDR3 bases: TGTGCCAGCAGCCAAGAGCTAGCAGGCTACGAGCAGTACTTC. This translates into CASSQELAGYEQYF.

The chain couples TRBV2 to TRBJ2-5, with 14 nucleotides matching TRBD2. CDR3 size: 16 residues. V trimming: 3 bases; J trimming: 5 bases; junction bases outside the gene matches: 5. Germline assignment: CDR1 SNHLY and CDR2 FYNNEI. CDR3: CASSETSGRARETQYF. The CDR3 nucleotides are TGTGCCAGCAGTGAGACTAGCGGGAGGGCCCGGGAGACCCAGTACTTC.

The chain carries TRBV18 and TRBJ2-2; 7 bases are a match to TRBD1. With V trimmed by 3 bases and J by 3 bases, 7 bases remained unmatched. Per germline, CDR1 KGHSH and CDR2 LQKENI. CDR3 size: 16 residues. CDR3 sequence reads: CASSPMIGGDTGELFF. In DNA, the CDR3 is TGTGCCAGCTCACCTATGATAGGGGGCGACACCGGGGAGCTGTTTTTT. Supplemented by reference TRBV18 and TRBJ2-2, the full variable domain reads NAGVMQNPRHLVRRRGQEARLRCSPMKGHSHVYWYRQLPEEGLKFMVYLQKENIIDESGMPKERFSAEFPKEGPSILRIQQVVRGDSAAYFCASSPMIGGDTGELFFGEGSRLTVL.

The chain uses TRBV28 and TRBJ2-2; weak D call: TRBD2 (6 bases). The CDR3 is made up of 15 amino acids. V was pared by 2 bases and J by 6 bases, with 13 bases between. The V gene's germline CDR1 is MDHEN and CDR2 SYDVKM. CDR3 coding DNA: TGTGCCAGCAGTTTAGGGGGGTCTCCCCCCGGGGAGCTGTTTTTT. As protein: CASSLGGSPPGELFF.